The rows below give T cell receptor beta chains drawn from one sample of a study of beta chain features in type 1 diabetes. Sequencing used immunoSEQ multiplex PCR; TCRdb keeps in-frame clones, though not all of them. The sample has more than 140,000 clones, about 9.7% seen once; the top ten hold 0.55% to 0.75%. The sample was central memory CD4+ T cells from blood. All receptors come from a woman aged 40-49 years in good health. Both conserved end residues are part of each CDR3.

>TRBJ1-4|TRBV7-8
CASSLAPPGAHREKLFF
>TRBJ1-2|TRBV27
CASSPLTGVGYGYTF
>TRBJ2-1|TRBV11-2
CASSLTLIRGFNEQFF
>TRBJ2-2|TRBV4-1
CASSQASGGGGELFF
>TRBJ2-1|TRBV6-4
CASSTIPFGSNEQFF
>TRBJ1-1|TRBV4-1
CASSQERRSTEAFF
>TRBJ2-3|TRBV7-9
CASSLRVGGTREADTQYF
>TRBJ1-2|TRBV7-2
CASSSRSGYANYGYTF
>TRBJ1-6|TRBV6-1
CASRDSTDSPLHF
>TRBJ2-1|TRBV29-1
CSVDTSGGNNEQFF
>TRBJ2-3|TRBV11-2
CASSLDEARSKSDTQYF
>TRBJ1-1|TRBV7-9
CASSLRSSGNTEAFF
>TRBJ2-4|TRBV6-6
CASRPLDRLAKNIQYF
>TRBJ1-2|TRBV11-2
CASSPRGTVYGYTF
>TRBJ1-1|TRBV5-1
CASSFVTGARLNTEAFF
>TRBJ2-7|TRBV5-8
CASSFNRGQYF
>TRBJ2-1|TRBV5-1
CASSLEVGGQAEQFF
>TRBJ2-5|TRBV29-1
CSVGDSMSETQYF
>TRBJ1-3|TRBV4-3
CASSPRQGSSGNTIYF
>TRBJ1-1|TRBV7-9
CASSLDGTHGTEAFF
>TRBJ1-2|TRBV27
CASSLTDNYGYTF
>TRBJ1-3|TRBV6-5
CASTGSVGNTIYF
>TRBJ2-1|TRBV12-2
CASRLAGQGGGPSYNEQFF
>TRBJ2-1|TRBV5-1
CASSVRDSLNEQFF
>TRBJ1-1|TRBV11-1
CASSLAPDTEAFF
>TRBJ2-6|TRBV11-2
CASSRNRGPGANVLTF
>TRBJ2-6|TRBV4-1
CASSQWTGGPSGANVLTF
>TRBJ1-6|TRBV6-5
CASSDRVEGSPLHF
>TRBJ1-1|TRBV25-1
CASSGLMNTEAFF
>TRBJ2-7|TRBV11-2
CASSLVSPSGEQYF
>TRBJ2-7|TRBV19
CASTPPASYEQYF
>TRBJ1-4|TRBV12-5
CASGHGGDSEKLFF
>TRBJ1-2|TRBV25-1
CASSERRANYGYTF
>TRBJ1-2|TRBV10-3
CALLGGGGYTF
>TRBJ1-6|TRBV5-6
CASSLGRRNSPLHF
>TRBJ2-7|TRBV7-9
CASSLASSNYEQYF
>TRBJ2-1|TRBV9
CASSRGLAGRNEQFF
>TRBJ1-1|TRBV29-1
CSVEDPTGPRTEAFF
>TRBJ1-2|TRBV18
CASSSGPVDYGYTF
>TRBJ2-2|TRBV11-3
CASSLRATGELFF
>TRBJ1-6|TRBV6-6
CASRDGTVNSPLHF
>TRBJ1-2|TRBV9
CASSEGTVVPSGYTF
>TRBJ2-3|TRBV7-2
CASSPGQSTDTQYF
>TRBJ1-2|TRBV18
CASSPAVLGDYGYTF
>TRBJ1-5|TRBV6-1
CASSDPGGNQPQHF
>TRBJ2-7|TRBV28
CASSRDSYEQYF
>TRBJ2-7|TRBV9
CASSTAASSYEQYF
>TRBJ2-7|TRBV4-3
CASSPRYGGASDEQYF
>TRBJ2-4|TRBV29-1
CSVEGEAKNIQYF
>TRBJ2-7|TRBV2
CASNPSGGSYEQYF
>TRBJ1-1|TRBV19
CASSTPREGARTEAFF
>TRBJ2-2|TRBV28
CASSSGTSGGAGELFF
>TRBJ2-2|TRBV27
CASMRASGGTGTGELFF
>TRBJ2-1|TRBV7-9
CASSSGTGGFKQFF
>TRBJ2-3|TRBV7-7
CASSLDPGDTQYF
>TRBJ2-3|TRBV6-1
CASSEARLAGLASSADTQYF
>TRBJ2-2|TRBV5-1
CASSLTGGRELFF
>TRBJ1-6|TRBV6-1
CASSEGQGDNSPLHF
>TRBJ2-3|TRBV5-4
CASSLVDRAQDTQYF
>TRBJ2-1|TRBV2
CASRRDRGRYNEQFF